This T cell receptor (beta chain) was found in a study of shared clonotypes between healthy human individuals. Produced via immunoSEQ multiplex PCR; TCRdb's table is partial and in-frame only. The profile shows some 2.1 million clones, just under 95% of them singletons. The junction had 3 bases not matched to a gene; V was cut back by 2 bases and J by 3 bases. The CDR3 runs to 15 residues. From germline, CDR1 is PRHDT and CDR2 FYEKMQ (reference sequence). CD45RO-negative CD8 cells positively selected for CCR7 made up the naive population, which excluded terminally differentiated effector memory CD45RA+ cells.

The V and J genes are TRBV13 and TRBJ1-2; 10 nucleotides line up with TRBD1. This clonotype was sampled from a man younger than 35 in good health. Some clones in this sample may be carry-over from other donors' samples. Specimen: naive CD8+ T cells from PBMCs. CDR3 DNA: TGTGCCAGCAGCTTAATGGACAGGGGGGACTATGGCTACACCTTC. Its translation is CASSLMDRGDYGYTF.